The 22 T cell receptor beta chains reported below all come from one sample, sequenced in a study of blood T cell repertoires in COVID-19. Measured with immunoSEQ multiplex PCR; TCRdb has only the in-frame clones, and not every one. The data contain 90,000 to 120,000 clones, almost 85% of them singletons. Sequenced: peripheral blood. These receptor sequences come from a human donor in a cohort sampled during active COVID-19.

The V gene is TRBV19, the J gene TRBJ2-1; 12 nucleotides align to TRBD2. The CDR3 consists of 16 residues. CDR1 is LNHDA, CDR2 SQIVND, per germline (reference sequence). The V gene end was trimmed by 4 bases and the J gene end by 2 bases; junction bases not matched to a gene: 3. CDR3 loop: CASSTRTSGTYNEQFF. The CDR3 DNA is TGTGCCAGTAGTACCCGGACTAGCGGGACCTACAATGAGCAGTTCTTC.

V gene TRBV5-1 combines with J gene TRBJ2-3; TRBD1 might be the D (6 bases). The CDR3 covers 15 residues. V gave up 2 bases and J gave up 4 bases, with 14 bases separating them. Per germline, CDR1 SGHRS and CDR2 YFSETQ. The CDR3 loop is CASSFTGFLADTQYF. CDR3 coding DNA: TGCGCCAGCAGCTTCACAGGGTTTCTGGCAGATACGCAGTATTTT.

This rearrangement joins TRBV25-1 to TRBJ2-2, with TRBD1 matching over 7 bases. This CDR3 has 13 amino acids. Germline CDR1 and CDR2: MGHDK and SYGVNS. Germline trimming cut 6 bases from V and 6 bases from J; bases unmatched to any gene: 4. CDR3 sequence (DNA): TGTGCCAGCAGACAAACAGGGGCCGGGGAGCTGTTTTTT. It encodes CASRQTGAGELFF.

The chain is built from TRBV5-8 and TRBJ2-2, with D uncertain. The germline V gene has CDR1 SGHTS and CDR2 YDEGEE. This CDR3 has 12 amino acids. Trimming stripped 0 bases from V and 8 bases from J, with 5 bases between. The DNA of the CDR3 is TGTGCCAGCAGCTTGGACAGAGGGGAGCTGTTTTTT. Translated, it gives CASSLDRGELFF. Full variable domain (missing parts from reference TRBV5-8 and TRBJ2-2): EAGVTQSPTHLIKTRGQQATLRCSPISGHTSVYWYQQALGLGLQFLLWYDEGEERNRGNFPPRFSGRQFPNYSSELNVNALELEDSALYLCASSLDRGELFFGEGSRLTVL.

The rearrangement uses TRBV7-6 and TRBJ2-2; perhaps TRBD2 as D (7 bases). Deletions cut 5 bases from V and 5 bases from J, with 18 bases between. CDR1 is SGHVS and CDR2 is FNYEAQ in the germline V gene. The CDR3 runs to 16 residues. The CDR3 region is CASSPGQGGATGELFF. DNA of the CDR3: TGTGCCAGCAGCCCAGGTCAAGGGGGGGCGACCGGGGAGCTGTTTTTT.

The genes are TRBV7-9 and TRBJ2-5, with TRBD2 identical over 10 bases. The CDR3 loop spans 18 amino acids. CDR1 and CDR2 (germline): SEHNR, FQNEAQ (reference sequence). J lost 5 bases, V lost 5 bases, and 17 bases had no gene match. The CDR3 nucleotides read TGTGCCAGCAGCCCCTTGGGAGCGGGAGGGCCTATTACGGAGACCCAGTACTTC. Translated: CASSPLGAGGPITETQYF.

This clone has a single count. In DNA, the CDR3 is TGTGCCAGCAGCACCAACAGGGTCGGAATCACTGAAGCTTTCTTT. Encoded protein: CASSTNRVGITEAFF. V and J are TRBV7-2 and TRBJ1-1, with D perhaps matching TRBD1 (6 bases). Germline loops: CDR1 SGHTA, CDR2 FQGNSA. V gave up 5 bases and J gave up 4 bases, with 17 bases separating them. The CDR3 has 15 residues.

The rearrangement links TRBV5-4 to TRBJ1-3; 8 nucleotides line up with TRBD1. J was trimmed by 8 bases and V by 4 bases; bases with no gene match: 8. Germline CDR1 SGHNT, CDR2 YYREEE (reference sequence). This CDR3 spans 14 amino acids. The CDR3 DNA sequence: TGTGCCAGCAGCGTGATAACAGGGGGAGACACCATATATTTT. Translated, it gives CASSVITGGDTIYF.

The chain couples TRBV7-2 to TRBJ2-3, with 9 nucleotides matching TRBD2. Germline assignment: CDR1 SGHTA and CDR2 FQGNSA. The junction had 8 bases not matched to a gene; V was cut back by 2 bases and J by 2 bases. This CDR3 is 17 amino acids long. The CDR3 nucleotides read TGTGCCAGCAGCTTACGCCTGACTAGCGGAAACACAGATACGCAGTATTTT. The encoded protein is CASSLRLTSGNTDTQYF.

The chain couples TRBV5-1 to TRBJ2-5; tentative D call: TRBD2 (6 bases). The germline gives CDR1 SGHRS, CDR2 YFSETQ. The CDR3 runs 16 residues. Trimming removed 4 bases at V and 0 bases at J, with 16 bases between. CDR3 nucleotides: TGCGCCAGCAGCGCAGGACTATTTACGTACCAAGAGACCCAGTACTTC. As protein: CASSAGLFTYQETQYF.

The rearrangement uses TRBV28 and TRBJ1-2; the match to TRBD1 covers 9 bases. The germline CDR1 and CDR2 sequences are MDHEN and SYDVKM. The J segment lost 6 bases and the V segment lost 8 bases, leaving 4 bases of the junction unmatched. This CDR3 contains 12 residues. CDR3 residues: CASGYRGHGYTF. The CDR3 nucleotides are TGTGCCAGCGGATACAGGGGGCATGGCTACACCTTC.

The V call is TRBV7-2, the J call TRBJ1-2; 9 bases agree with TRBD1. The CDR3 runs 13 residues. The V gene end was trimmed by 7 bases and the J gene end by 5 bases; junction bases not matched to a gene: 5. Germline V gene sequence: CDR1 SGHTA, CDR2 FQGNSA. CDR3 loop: CASTDRGRYGYTF. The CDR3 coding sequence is TGTGCCAGCACGGACAGGGGAAGGTATGGCTACACCTTC. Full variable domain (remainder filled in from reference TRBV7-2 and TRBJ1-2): GAGVSQSPSNKVTEKGKDVELRCDPISGHTALYWYRQSLGQGLEFLIYFQGNSAPDKSGLPSDRFSAERTGGSVSTLTIQRTQQEDSAVYLCASTDRGRYGYTFGSGTRLTVV.

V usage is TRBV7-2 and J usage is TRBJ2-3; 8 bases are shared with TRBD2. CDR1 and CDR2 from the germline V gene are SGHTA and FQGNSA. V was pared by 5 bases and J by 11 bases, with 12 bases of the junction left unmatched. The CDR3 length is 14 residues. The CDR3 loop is CASSPGSSGRRQYF. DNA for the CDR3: TGTGCCAGCAGCCCGGGCTCTAGCGGGCGTAGGCAGTATTTT.

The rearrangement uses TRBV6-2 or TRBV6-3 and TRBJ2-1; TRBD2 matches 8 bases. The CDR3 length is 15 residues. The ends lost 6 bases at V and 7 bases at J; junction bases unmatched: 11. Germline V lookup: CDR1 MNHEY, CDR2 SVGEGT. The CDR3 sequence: CASSSSWSGSNEQFF. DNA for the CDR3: TGTGCCAGCAGCTCATCGTGGAGCGGGAGTAATGAGCAGTTCTTC.

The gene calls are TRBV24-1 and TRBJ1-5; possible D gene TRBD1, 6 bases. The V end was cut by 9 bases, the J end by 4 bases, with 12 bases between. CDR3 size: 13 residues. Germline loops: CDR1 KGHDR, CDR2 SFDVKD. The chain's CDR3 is CATAGTNNQPQHF. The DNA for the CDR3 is TGTGCCACCGCCGGGACAAATAATCAGCCCCAGCATTTT.

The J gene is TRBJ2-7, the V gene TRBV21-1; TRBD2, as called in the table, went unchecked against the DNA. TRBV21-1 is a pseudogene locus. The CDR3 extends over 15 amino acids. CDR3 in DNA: TGTGCCAGCAGCAAATTGGGGAGAGGGTCCTACGAGCAGTACTTC. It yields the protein CASSKLGRGSYEQYF.

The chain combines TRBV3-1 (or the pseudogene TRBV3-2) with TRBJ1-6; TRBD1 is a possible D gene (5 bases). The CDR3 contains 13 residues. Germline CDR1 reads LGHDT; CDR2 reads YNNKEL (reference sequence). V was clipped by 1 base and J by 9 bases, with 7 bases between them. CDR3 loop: CASSQGGASPLHF. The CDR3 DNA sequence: TGTGCCAGCAGCCAAGGCGGGGCTTCACCCCTCCACTTT.

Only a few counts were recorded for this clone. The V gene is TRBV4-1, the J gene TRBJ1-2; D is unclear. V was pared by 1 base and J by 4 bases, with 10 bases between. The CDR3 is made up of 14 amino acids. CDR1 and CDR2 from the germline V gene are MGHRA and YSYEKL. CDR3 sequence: CASSQGVVGYGYTF. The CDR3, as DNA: TGCGCCAGCAGCCAAGGTGTGGTCGGCTATGGCTACACCTTC.

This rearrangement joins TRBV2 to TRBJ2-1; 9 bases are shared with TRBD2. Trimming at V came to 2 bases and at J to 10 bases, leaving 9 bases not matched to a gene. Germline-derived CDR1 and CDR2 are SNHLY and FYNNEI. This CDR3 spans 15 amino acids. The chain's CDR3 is CASSESSGSVAEQFF. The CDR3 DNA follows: TGTGCCAGCAGTGAAAGTAGCGGGAGCGTTGCGGAGCAGTTCTTC.

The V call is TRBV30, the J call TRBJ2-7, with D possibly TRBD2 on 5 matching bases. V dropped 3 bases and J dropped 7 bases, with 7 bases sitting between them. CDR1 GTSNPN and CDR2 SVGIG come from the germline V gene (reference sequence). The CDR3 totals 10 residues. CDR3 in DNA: TGTGCCTGGAGGTCGGGGGAGCAGTACGTC. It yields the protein CAWRSGEQYV.

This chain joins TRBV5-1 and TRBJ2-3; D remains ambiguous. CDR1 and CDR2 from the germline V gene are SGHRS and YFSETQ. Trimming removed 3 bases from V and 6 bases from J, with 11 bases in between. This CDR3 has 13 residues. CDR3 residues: CASSSSSPDTQYF. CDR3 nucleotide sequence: TGCGCCAGCAGCTCGTCGTCCCCGGATACGCAGTATTTT.

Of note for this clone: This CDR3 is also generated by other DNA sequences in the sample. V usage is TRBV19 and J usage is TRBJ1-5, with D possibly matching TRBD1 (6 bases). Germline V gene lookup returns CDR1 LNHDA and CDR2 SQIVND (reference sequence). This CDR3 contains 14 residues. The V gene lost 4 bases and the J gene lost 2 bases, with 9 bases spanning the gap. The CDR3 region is CASSTRQGNQPQHF. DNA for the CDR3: TGTGCCAGTAGTACAAGACAGGGCAATCAGCCCCAGCATTTT.